The 15 T cell receptor beta chains given below trace back to one sample, sequenced in a study of T cell changes during pregnancy in multiple sclerosis. Clones were read by immunoSEQ multiplex PCR, and TCRdb kept only the in-frame ones, dropping some. Among under 45,000 clones listed, 90% to 95% were seen once. Specimen: CD4+ T cells from peripheral blood mononuclear cells, collected after pregnancy. Receptors were obtained from a female donor with multiple sclerosis, enrolled in a pregnancy study.

This sequence joins TRBV29-1 and TRBJ2-5; 8 nucleotides agree with TRBD2. The trim removed 4 bases at V and 5 bases at J, leaving 6 bases unmatched. The CDR3 runs 13 residues. CDR1 and CDR2 (germline): SQVTM, ANQGSEA. DNA of the CDR3: TGCAGCGTTGTCACTAGCGGAGGGGAGACCCAGTACTTC. It is translated as CSVVTSGGETQYF.

The J gene is TRBJ1-4, the V gene TRBV19; tentatively, D is TRBD1 (5 bases). Trimming pared 3 bases from V and 0 bases from J, leaving 17 bases between. CDR1 LNHDA and CDR2 SQIVND come from the germline V gene (reference sequence). The length of the CDR3 is 18 residues. The CDR3 nucleotides read TGTGCCAGTAGTATTTTTGACAGCCACCCGGCAACTAATGAAAAACTGTTTTTT. This gives the protein CASSIFDSHPATNEKLFF. Full variable domain (rest looked up from reference TRBV19 and TRBJ1-4): DGGITQSPKYLFRKEGQNVTLSCEQNLNHDAMYWYRQDPGQGLRLIYYSQIVNDFQKGDIAEGYSVSREKKESFPLTVTSAQKNPTAFYLCASSIFDSHPATNEKLFFGSGTQLSVL.

The rearrangement joins TRBV5-1 to TRBJ2-5, with D perhaps TRBD1 (6 bases). Germline CDR1 and CDR2: SGHRS and YFSETQ. The CDR3 is 14 amino acids. V was pared by 3 bases and J by 3 bases, with 12 bases between. The CDR3 protein is CASSSGQQEETQYF. The CDR3 DNA reads TGCGCCAGCAGCTCTGGACAGCAGGAAGAGACCCAGTACTTC. The full variable domain, completed using reference TRBV5-1 and TRBJ2-5, is KAGVTQTPRYLIKTRGQQVTLSCSPISGHRSVSWYQQTPGQGLQFLFEYFSETQRNKGNFPGRFSGRQFSNSRSEMNVSTLELGDSALYLCASSSGQQEETQYFGPGTRLLVL.

The chain recombines TRBV7-9 with TRBJ1-5, with D maybe TRBD1 (6 bases). The V gene lost 4 bases and the J gene lost 0 bases, with 7 bases spanning the gap. Germline CDR1 reads SEHNR; CDR2 reads FQNEAQ (reference sequence). The CDR3 is 14 amino acids. The CDR3 protein is CASSSDSSNQPQHF. The CDR3 DNA is TGTGCCAGCAGCTCGGACAGTAGCAATCAGCCCCAGCATTTT.

V usage is TRBV19 and J usage is TRBJ1-4; TRBD1 matches at 7 bases. The V gene end was trimmed by 5 bases and the J gene end by 5 bases; junction bases not matched to a gene: 8. Germline CDR1 and CDR2: LNHDA and SQIVND (reference sequence). The CDR3 covers 15 residues. The CDR3 region is CASSPGGTDNEKLFF. The CDR3 DNA reads TGTGCCAGTAGTCCTGGGGGGACAGACAATGAAAAACTGTTTTTT.

The V gene is TRBV7-8, the J gene TRBJ1-1; possibly TRBD1 for D (6 bases). Germline V CDR1 and CDR2: SGHVS, FQNEAQ. Trimming cost V 6 bases and J 1 base, with 18 bases left between them. The CDR3 is made up of 16 amino acids. The CDR3 loop is CASRGVLTGPNTEAFF. As DNA, the CDR3 is TGTGCCAGCAGGGGGGTTTTGACAGGACCGAACACTGAAGCTTTCTTT.

The rearrangement uses TRBV15 and TRBJ2-6, with a weak D call TRBD1 (5 bases). This CDR3 is built from 18 residues. CDR1 and CDR2 from the germline V gene are LNHNV and YYDKDF (reference sequence). V lost 4 bases to trimming and J lost 0 bases, with 16 bases between them. CDR3 coding DNA: TGTGCCACCAGCAATACAGGATTCCCCTACTCTGGGGCCAACGTCCTGACTTTC. Residues: CATSNTGFPYSGANVLTF.

The rearrangement joins TRBV18 to TRBJ1-5, with 7 bases lining up with TRBD1. Unmatched junction bases numbered 7, after V lost 2 bases and J lost 3 bases. There are 16 residues in the CDR3. The germline V gene encodes CDR1 KGHSH and CDR2 LQKENI. This CDR3 reads CASSPVRTGYNQPQHF. As DNA, the CDR3 is TGTGCCAGCTCACCAGTAAGGACAGGTTACAATCAGCCCCAGCATTTT.

The V gene is TRBV19, the J gene TRBJ2-7; TRBD1 agrees at 7 bases. With 2 bases clipped from V and 1 base from J, the junction kept 5 bases outside the gene matches. Germline V CDR1 and CDR2: LNHDA, SQIVND (reference sequence). The CDR3 has 15 residues. Here the CDR3 DNA reads TGTGCCAGTAGTATACGGGCAGGGGGTTCCTACGAGCAGTACTTC. Protein: CASSIRAGGSYEQYF.

The chain has TRBV9 and TRBJ1-1; 7 positions match TRBD1. Germline V gene sequence: CDR1 SGDLS, CDR2 YYNGEE. Trimming removed 7 bases from V and 6 bases from J; junction bases left unmatched: 9. There are 13 residues in the CDR3. The CDR3 here is CASGRTGVPEAFF. The DNA for the CDR3 is TGTGCCAGCGGACGAACAGGGGTCCCTGAAGCTTTCTTT.

The chain employs TRBV19 and TRBJ1-4, with D maybe TRBD1 (6 bases). There are 15 residues in the CDR3. Germline V lookup: CDR1 LNHDA, CDR2 SQIVND (reference sequence). Trimming left V 1 base short and J 8 bases short, with 14 bases between. The CDR3 region has the DNA TGTGCCAGTAGTATAGCGGCGGGGGCTGGAGAAAAACTGTTTTTT. Amino acid sequence: CASSIAAGAGEKLFF. Using reference TRBV19 and TRBJ1-4 for the parts outside the CDR3, the full variable domain is DGGITQSPKYLFRKEGQNVTLSCEQNLNHDAMYWYRQDPGQGLRLIYYSQIVNDFQKGDIAEGYSVSREKKESFPLTVTSAQKNPTAFYLCASSIAAGAGEKLFFGSGTQLSVL.

In its sample, this clone was seen a few times. The rearrangement uses TRBV4-2 and TRBJ1-4; TRBD1 is a possible D gene (6 bases). This CDR3 comprises 15 residues. Germline V CDR1 and CDR2: LGHNA, YNFKEQ. Trimming shortened V by 0 bases and J by 7 bases, and 12 bases separated the two germline ends. CDR3 loop: CASSQDRGAFEKLFF. Written as DNA, the CDR3 is TGTGCCAGCAGCCAAGATCGGGGGGCCTTTGAAAAACTGTTTTTT.

The J gene is TRBJ2-2, the V gene TRBV5-5, with 8 bases aligning to TRBD2. The trim removed 0 bases at V and 7 bases at J, leaving 2 bases unmatched. The CDR3 is made up of 14 amino acids. Germline V CDR1 and CDR2: SGHKS, YYEKEE (reference sequence). The CDR3 nucleotides read TGTGCCAGCAGCTTGGACGGGGGGGTCGGGGAGCTGTTTTTT. It specifies CASSLDGGVGELFF.

V is TRBV11-2 and J is TRBJ1-5; 8 bases are shared with TRBD1. This CDR3 is 14 amino acids long. With V trimmed by 5 bases and J by 7 bases, 7 bases remained unmatched. CDR1 and CDR2 (germline): SGHAT, FQNNGV. The CDR3 protein is CASSLTGVNQPQHF. The DNA of the CDR3 is TGTGCCAGCAGCCTGACAGGGGTAAACCAGCCCCAGCATTTT.

This chain links TRBV30 with TRBJ2-5; the D gene is possibly TRBD1 (6 bases). The V gene lost 4 bases and the J gene lost 1 base, with 10 bases spanning the gap. Germline V lookup: CDR1 GTSNPN, CDR2 SVGIG (reference sequence). This CDR3 comprises 13 residues. The DNA of the CDR3 is TGTGCCTGGAACGAAGGGGGCCAAGAGACCCAGTACTTC. Translated, it gives CAWNEGGQETQYF.